The 20 T cell receptor beta chains below come from one sample, sequenced in a study of identical twins. A single record per CDR3 protein comes from TCRdb applying MiXCR to the 5' RACE reads. The data contain approximately 680,000 distinct CDR3 sequences, under 8.5% of them singletons. The sample was also reused in another study, on yellow fever vaccine responses in identical twins.

Sequenced input: PBMCs. All receptors come from a woman aged 18-29 years in good health.

There are many counts of this clonotype. CDR3 sequence reads: CASSWTSGGAETQYF. DNA for the CDR3: TGCGCCAGCAGCTGGACTAGCGGGGGAGCAGAGACCCAGTACTTC. The chain combines TRBV5-1 with TRBJ2-5, with TRBD2 identical over 13 bases. Germline V gene lookup returns CDR1 SGHRS and CDR2 YFSETQ. With V trimmed by 3 bases and J by 4 bases, 3 bases remained unmatched. This CDR3 region has 15 residues.

This sequence joins TRBV7-3 and TRBJ2-3; D unresolved. CDR3 size: 14 residues. CDR1 and CDR2 (germline): SGHTA, FQGTGA. V was pared by 0 bases and J by 2 bases, with 6 bases between. CDR3: CASSLTGDTDTQYF. As DNA, the CDR3 is TGTGCCAGCAGCTTAACCGGAGACACAGATACGCAGTATTTT.

V usage is TRBV11-2 and J usage is TRBJ2-5; no reliable D call. The germline V gene has CDR1 SGHAT and CDR2 FQNNGV. The CDR3 is 14 amino acids. Trimming shortened V by 8 bases and J by 0 bases, and 13 bases separated the two germline ends. Here the CDR3 DNA reads TGTGCCAGCGCCCTCGCGGCCTACCAAGAGACCCAGTACTTC. Protein product: CASALAAYQETQYF.

The chain joins TRBV28 to TRBJ1-1; 10 bases line up with TRBD1. This CDR3 has 14 amino acids. Germline assignment: CDR1 MDHEN and CDR2 SYDVKM. The V and J ends lost 8 bases and 10 bases, in that order; junction bases with no gene match: 13. Here the CDR3 reads CASGLTGTGVGAFF. The DNA for the CDR3 is TGTGCCAGCGGACTTACAGGGACAGGGGTTGGAGCTTTCTTT. Full variable domain (missing parts from reference TRBV28 and TRBJ1-1): DVKVTQSSRYLVKRTGEKVFLECVQDMDHENMFWYRQDPGLGLRLIYFSYDVKMKEKGDIPEGYSVSREKKERFSLILESASTNQTSMYLCASGLTGTGVGAFFGQGTRLTVV.

This clonotype came up a few times. J is TRBJ2-7 and V is TRBV2; 13 nucleotides line up with TRBD2. The J segment lost 0 bases and the V segment lost 6 bases, leaving 8 bases of the junction unmatched. The germline CDR1 and CDR2 sequences are SNHLY and FYNNEI. The CDR3 totals 17 residues. This CDR3 reads CASRLLAGGDSSYEQYF. CDR3 nucleotides: TGTGCCAGCAGGCTACTAGCGGGAGGGGATAGCTCCTACGAGCAGTACTTC.

This chain connects TRBV3-1 to TRBJ2-4; D ambiguous. Trimming left V 5 bases short and J 2 bases short, with 10 bases between. The V gene's germline CDR1 is LGHDT and CDR2 YNNKEL (reference sequence). This CDR3 comprises 14 residues. The CDR3 reads CASSGATSKNIQYF. The CDR3, as DNA: TGTGCCAGCAGCGGCGCTACGTCCAAAAACATTCAGTACTTC.

The V call is TRBV10-1, the J call TRBJ2-3; no clear D gene. The CDR3 runs to 14 residues. V was trimmed by 6 bases and J by 3 bases, leaving 13 bases between them. The V gene's germline CDR1 is WNHNN and CDR2 SYGVQD (reference sequence). The CDR3 nucleotides are TGCGCCAGCAGCGAATCATCAACGACAGATACGCAGTATTTT. Its protein product is CASSESSTTDTQYF.

This clonotype appeared a few times. The V call is TRBV2, the J call TRBJ2-7; 16 bases line up with TRBD2. This CDR3 has 18 amino acids. V lost 7 bases and J lost 5; bases outside the gene matches: 14. The germline V gene has CDR1 SNHLY and CDR2 FYNNEI. CDR3 loop: CASISPGLAGGPVNEQYF. The CDR3 bases are TGTGCCAGCATCTCGCCGGGACTAGCGGGAGGGCCTGTCAACGAGCAGTACTTC.

This clonotype was seen only a few times. The rearrangement uses TRBV19 and TRBJ1-1; D remains ambiguous. The CDR3 consists of 13 residues. Per the germline V gene, CDR1 is LNHDA and CDR2 is SQIVND (reference sequence). The V end lost 7 bases, the J end lost 1 base, and 10 bases lay between the germline ends. The CDR3 coding sequence is TGTGCCAGTAAAACCGGTTGGAACACTGAAGCTTTCTTT. Translating it yields CASKTGWNTEAFF.

This clonotype was counted only a few times. The chain joins TRBV6-2 or TRBV6-3 to TRBJ2-1, with unresolved D. Trimming removed 1 base from V and 7 bases from J, with 11 bases in between. The germline V gene has CDR1 MNHEY and CDR2 SVGEGT. This CDR3 contains 14 residues. CDR3 in DNA: TGTGCCAGCAGTTACTATCCCTTCGAGAATGAGCAGTTCTTC. Translated, it gives CASSYYPFENEQFF.

This sequence joins TRBV7-9 and TRBJ2-7, with 8 bases identical to TRBD2. Germline V CDR1 and CDR2: SEHNR, FQNEAQ (reference sequence). J was trimmed by 0 bases and V by 5 bases; bases with no gene match: 12. This CDR3 is built from 17 residues. The CDR3 coding sequence is TGTGCCAGCAGCCATAGCAAAGCGGGAGCTACCTCCTACGAGCAGTACTTC. Its protein product is CASSHSKAGATSYEQYF.

This clonotype was seen a handful of times. The V gene is TRBV20-1, the J gene TRBJ2-5; no reliable D call. The V gene lost 2 bases and the J gene lost 1 base, with 2 bases spanning the gap. Germline CDR1 is DFQATT and CDR2 is SNEGSKA (reference sequence). The length of the CDR3 is 11 residues. The CDR3: CSARLQETQYF. For the CDR3, the DNA is TGCAGTGCTAGACTCCAAGAGACCCAGTACTTC.

At least ten counts were recorded for this clonotype. The J gene is TRBJ2-5, the V gene TRBV20-1; possible D gene TRBD1, 5 bases. Deletions cut 3 bases from V and 4 bases from J, with 9 bases between. CDR1 DFQATT and CDR2 SNEGSKA come from the germline V gene (reference sequence). The CDR3 totals 12 residues. The CDR3 coding sequence is TGCAGTGCTAGCGGCAGGGCAGAGACCCAGTACTTC. This sequence encodes CSASGRAETQYF.

This clonotype was observed a handful of times. A clone one base away is much larger, so this may be a read error. The CDR3 reads CAISGQGTDTQYF. CDR3 in DNA: TGTGCCATCAGTGGACAGGGCACAGATACGCAGTATTTT. The V call is TRBV10-3, the J call TRBJ2-3, with D possibly being TRBD1 (6 bases). This CDR3 comprises 13 residues. Trimming took off 4 bases at V and 1 base at J, with 6 bases between the two ends. Per germline, CDR1 ENHRY and CDR2 SYGVKD.

The chain is built from TRBV4-1 and TRBJ2-5; 15 nucleotides align to TRBD2. The CDR3 is 17 amino acids. CDR1 MGHRA and CDR2 YSYEKL come from the germline V gene. Trimming at V came to 4 bases and at J to 1 base, leaving 4 bases not matched to a gene. The chain's CDR3 is CASSLGLAGGVQETQYF. CDR3 bases: TGCGCCAGCAGCCTCGGACTAGCGGGAGGGGTCCAAGAGACCCAGTACTTC.

This clonotype was recorded a few times. The rearrangement joins TRBV7-9 to TRBJ2-1; TRBD1 or TRBD2 may be the D gene (6 bases each). The CDR3 totals 15 residues. CDR1 is SEHNR, CDR2 FQNEAQ, per germline (reference sequence). V gave up 4 bases and J gave up 3 bases, with 13 bases separating them. The CDR3 protein is CASSSLGGHYNEQFF. The CDR3 DNA sequence: TGTGCCAGCAGCTCGTTGGGGGGACACTACAATGAGCAGTTCTTC.

This clonotype has at least ten counts. The V and J genes are TRBV2 and TRBJ1-1, with 7 bases matching TRBD1. This CDR3 comprises 14 residues. Germline CDR1 reads SNHLY; CDR2 reads FYNNEI. The J segment lost 0 bases and the V segment lost 9 bases, leaving 7 bases of the junction unmatched. The CDR3: CASRGDRMNTEAFF. The CDR3 DNA follows: TGTGCCAGTCGGGGGGACAGAATGAACACTGAAGCTTTCTTT.

This clonotype was found many times. The chain carries TRBV7-2 and TRBJ1-6; D remains ambiguous. V was clipped by 4 bases and J by 8 bases, with 18 bases between them. Germline CDR1 reads SGHTA; CDR2 reads FQGNSA. The CDR3 loop spans 16 amino acids. The DNA of the CDR3 is TGTGCCAGCAGCTCCAGACAAAAAATAACGGATTCACCCCTCCACTTT. Residues: CASSSRQKITDSPLHF.

This clonotype appeared many times. V gene TRBV12-3 or TRBV12-4 combines with J gene TRBJ2-3; TRBD2 aligns across 8 bases. The CDR3 is made up of 16 amino acids. The V segment lost 6 bases and the J segment 3 bases; nucleotides outside the gene matches: 11. The CDR3 is CASRSGGRGVTDTQYF. In nucleotides, the CDR3 is TGTGCCAGCAGATCCGGCGGGCGGGGGGTGACAGATACGCAGTATTTT.

This clonotype was observed a few times. This rearrangement joins TRBV19 to TRBJ2-1, with D perhaps TRBD1 or TRBD2 (6 bases each). The germline V and J ends were trimmed by 3 bases and 9 bases, with 12 bases remaining between them. Germline V gene sequence: CDR1 LNHDA, CDR2 SQIVND (reference sequence). CDR3 length: 13 amino acids. CDR3 loop: CASSIGGPGEQFF. The CDR3 DNA reads TGTGCCAGTAGTATCGGGGGCCCCGGTGAGCAGTTCTTC. The full variable domain, its missing parts supplied by reference TRBV19 and TRBJ2-1, is DGGITQSPKYLFRKEGQNVTLSCEQNLNHDAMYWYRQDPGQGLRLIYYSQIVNDFQKGDIAEGYSVSREKKESFPLTVTSAQKNPTAFYLCASSIGGPGEQFFGPGTRLTVL.